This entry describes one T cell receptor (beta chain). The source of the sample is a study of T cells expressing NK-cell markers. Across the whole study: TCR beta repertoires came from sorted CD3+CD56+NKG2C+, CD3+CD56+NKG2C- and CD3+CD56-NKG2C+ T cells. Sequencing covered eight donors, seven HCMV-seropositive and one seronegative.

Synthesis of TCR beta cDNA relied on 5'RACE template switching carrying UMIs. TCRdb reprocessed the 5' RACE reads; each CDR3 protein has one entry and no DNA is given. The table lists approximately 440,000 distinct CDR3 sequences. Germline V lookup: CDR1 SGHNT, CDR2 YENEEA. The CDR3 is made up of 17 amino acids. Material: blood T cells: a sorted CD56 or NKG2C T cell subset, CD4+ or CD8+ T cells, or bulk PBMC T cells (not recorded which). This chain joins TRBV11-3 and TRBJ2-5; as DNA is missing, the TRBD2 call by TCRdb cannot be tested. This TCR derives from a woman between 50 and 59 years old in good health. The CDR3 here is CASSSGLAGGPRETQYF.